The sequence of this T cell receptor (beta chain) was determined in a study of blood T cell repertoires in COVID-19. Per the authors' pipeline: Quantification of nucleated cells was approximated via reference gene primer amplification. Sequenced by immunoSEQ multiplex PCR; TCRdb stores in-frame clones only, minus some. V and J calls plus clone size are reproduced from that table; the DNA served to infer D and trimming. The profile shows about 220,000 clones, 84% of them singletons. The germline V gene has CDR1 WSHSY and CDR2 SAAADI. The CDR3 extends over 14 amino acids. Trimming stripped 10 bases from V and 7 bases from J, with 19 bases between.

This rearrangement joins TRBV10-2 to TRBJ2-2; D possibly corresponds to TRBD2 (5 bases). The sample comprised peripheral blood. The TCR was taken from a woman aged 55-70 years with acute or convalescent COVID-19. The CDR3 DNA reads TGCGCCACCGGGGTCGGGCCCCGGGGCGGGGAGCTGTTTTTT. Amino acid sequence: CATGVGPRGGELFF.